Listed below are T cell receptor beta chains from one sample, sequenced in a study of shared clonotypes between healthy human individuals. Sequencing used immunoSEQ multiplex PCR; TCRdb keeps in-frame clones, though not all of them. Here the sample spans 2.5 million or so clones, about 92% being singletons. Sequenced material: naive CD4+ T cells sorted from blood. The receptors shown here come from a man between 18 and 29 years old in good health. CDR3s include the opening cysteine and the closing phenylalanine or tryptophan. The order of the fields is V gene, J gene, clone size, D gene, CDR3 DNA, CDR3 protein. A D gene is named only where the DNA matches it firmly. Expanded clones are given a class, and other clones once, few, many or no size at all.

v_gene: TRBV5-1
j_gene: TRBJ2-7
abundance: -
d_gene: -
CDR3nt: TGCGCCAGCAGTCACGGGACCCTCCTCTACGAGCAGTACTTC
CDR3aa: CASSHGTLLYEQYF

v_gene: TRBV6-6
j_gene: TRBJ2-7
abundance: -
d_gene: TRBD1
CDR3nt: TGTGCCAGCAGTGCGCCGGACAGGGGATACTACGAGCAGTACTTC
CDR3aa: CASSAPDRGYYEQYF

v_gene: TRBV5-1
j_gene: TRBJ2-7
abundance: once
d_gene: -
CDR3nt: TGCGCCAGCAGCTTGACGTACCCCTACGAGCAGTACTTC
CDR3aa: CASSLTYPYEQYF

v_gene: TRBV5-4
j_gene: TRBJ1-2
abundance: -
d_gene: TRBD1
CDR3nt: TGTGCCAGCATGGGAAGACAGGGGACCTATGGCTACACCTTC
CDR3aa: CASMGRQGTYGYTF

v_gene: TRBV5-4
j_gene: TRBJ2-1
abundance: -
d_gene: TRBD2
CDR3nt: TGTGCCAGCAGCTTGGAAACCGGGAGGAAGAATGAGCAGTTCTTC
CDR3aa: CASSLETGRKNEQFF

v_gene: TRBV11-3
j_gene: TRBJ2-1
abundance: -
d_gene: TRBD2
CDR3nt: TGTGCCAGCAGCCCTAGCGGGGGGGTTTACAATGAGCAGTTCTTC
CDR3aa: CASSPSGGVYNEQFF

v_gene: TRBV10-2
j_gene: TRBJ2-4
abundance: few
d_gene: TRBD1
CDR3nt: TGCGCCAGCCGGATCGGACAGGGCCAAAACATTCAGTACTTC
CDR3aa: CASRIGQGQNIQYF

v_gene: TRBV7-9
j_gene: TRBJ1-1
abundance: -
d_gene: -
CDR3nt: TGTGCCAGCAGCTTAACGGGGGCTGAAGCTTTCTTT
CDR3aa: CASSLTGAEAFF

v_gene: TRBV7-2
j_gene: TRBJ2-7
abundance: -
d_gene: TRBD2
CDR3nt: TGTGCCAGCAGCAACCGGGTAGCGGGAAAGTTGGACGAGCAGTACTTC
CDR3aa: CASSNRVAGKLDEQYF

v_gene: TRBV5-1
j_gene: TRBJ2-2
abundance: -
d_gene: -
CDR3nt: TGCGCCAGCAGCCGGGCGGGACTTAACACCGGGGAGCTGTTTTTT
CDR3aa: CASSRAGLNTGELFF

v_gene: TRBV18
j_gene: TRBJ2-7
abundance: -
d_gene: -
CDR3nt: TGTGCCAGCTCACCAAGCAGGGGACCCTACGAGCAGTACTTC
CDR3aa: CASSPSRGPYEQYF

v_gene: TRBV27
j_gene: TRBJ2-7
abundance: -
d_gene: -
CDR3nt: TGTGCCAGCAGCTCGGCACAAGCCAGCGGCTCCTACGAGCAGTACTTC
CDR3aa: CASSSAQASGSYEQYF

v_gene: TRBV12-5
j_gene: TRBJ2-5
abundance: -
d_gene: -
CDR3nt: TGTGCTAGTGCCCAAACTTGGGCTCAAGAGACCCAGTACTTC
CDR3aa: CASAQTWAQETQYF

v_gene: TRBV7-9
j_gene: TRBJ1-2
abundance: -
d_gene: -
CDR3nt: TGTGCCAGCAGCTATAGGGAGGGCAGGGGAGCTAACTATGGCTACACCTTC
CDR3aa: CASSYREGRGANYGYTF

v_gene: TRBV5-4
j_gene: TRBJ2-5
abundance: -
d_gene: -
CDR3nt: TGTGCCAGCAGCTTGGGACTAGTCCAAGAGACCCAGTACTTC
CDR3aa: CASSLGLVQETQYF

v_gene: TRBV6-1
j_gene: TRBJ2-4
abundance: -
d_gene: -
CDR3nt: TGTGCCAGCAGTGGAGGGTACCTAGCCAAAAACATTCAGTACTTC
CDR3aa: CASSGGYLAKNIQYF

v_gene: TRBV2
j_gene: TRBJ2-5
abundance: -
d_gene: TRBD2
CDR3nt: TGTGCCAGCAGTGGGCTAGCGGGGGGGAAAGAGACCCAGTACTTC
CDR3aa: CASSGLAGGKETQYF

v_gene: TRBV7-2
j_gene: TRBJ2-7
abundance: -
d_gene: -
CDR3nt: TGTGCCAGCAGCTTTACCGGGACCGGTTTCTACGAGCAGTACTTC
CDR3aa: CASSFTGTGFYEQYF

v_gene: TRBV29-1
j_gene: TRBJ2-7
abundance: -
d_gene: TRBD1
CDR3nt: TGCAGCGTTGCGACAGGGGTTGTGAAGTACTTC
CDR3aa: CSVATGVVKYF

v_gene: TRBV7-3
j_gene: TRBJ2-7
abundance: -
d_gene: TRBD1
CDR3nt: TGTGCCAGCAGCAAATGTTATAGGACAGGGCCCGAGCAGTACTTC
CDR3aa: CASSKCYRTGPEQYF

v_gene: TRBV11-2
j_gene: TRBJ1-4
abundance: -
d_gene: -
CDR3nt: TGTGCCAGCAGCCTGAGTTTCAATGAAAAACTGTTTTTT
CDR3aa: CASSLSFNEKLFF

v_gene: TRBV19
j_gene: TRBJ1-5
abundance: -
d_gene: -
CDR3nt: TGTGCCAGTAGTATCACGGCCTATAGCAATCAGCCCCAGCATTTT
CDR3aa: CASSITAYSNQPQHF

v_gene: TRBV2
j_gene: TRBJ1-4
abundance: -
d_gene: -
CDR3nt: TGTGCCAGCAGTGGCAACAGGGCCGAAAAACTGTTTTTT
CDR3aa: CASSGNRAEKLFF

v_gene: TRBV2
j_gene: TRBJ1-3
abundance: once
d_gene: -
CDR3nt: TGTGCCAGCAGTCCCCTACAGGGAGCAACAGGAAACACCATATATTTT
CDR3aa: CASSPLQGATGNTIYF

v_gene: TRBV4-1
j_gene: TRBJ2-1
abundance: -
d_gene: -
CDR3nt: TGCGCCAGCAGCCAAGAGTCCTGGAGCTCCTACAATGAGCAGTTCTTC
CDR3aa: CASSQESWSSYNEQFF

v_gene: TRBV2
j_gene: TRBJ2-4
abundance: -
d_gene: TRBD2
CDR3nt: TGTGCCAGCAGTGACTTTAGCGGGGCCAAAAACATTCAGTACTTC
CDR3aa: CASSDFSGAKNIQYF

v_gene: TRBV10-3
j_gene: TRBJ1-6
abundance: -
d_gene: -
CDR3nt: TGTGCCATCCTGGGGCGACTTAATTCACCCCTCCACTTT
CDR3aa: CAILGRLNSPLHF

v_gene: TRBV2
j_gene: TRBJ1-1
abundance: -
d_gene: TRBD1
CDR3nt: TGTGCCAGCAGGGGACAGCGCGCGAACACTGAAGCTTTCTTT
CDR3aa: CASRGQRANTEAFF

v_gene: TRBV5-1
j_gene: TRBJ1-6
abundance: -
d_gene: -
CDR3nt: TGCGCCAGCAGCCAACAAGGCCCGACCAATTCACCCCTCCACTTT
CDR3aa: CASSQQGPTNSPLHF

v_gene: TRBV10-1
j_gene: TRBJ2-1
abundance: -
d_gene: TRBD1
CDR3nt: TGCGCCAGCAGTGAAACAACAGGGGGCGAGCTCTTC
CDR3aa: CASSETTGGELF

v_gene: TRBV6-5
j_gene: TRBJ2-1
abundance: -
d_gene: -
CDR3nt: TGTGCCACCCACCGGGACTCCCCATACAATGAGCAGTTCTTC
CDR3aa: CATHRDSPYNEQFF

v_gene: TRBV30
j_gene: TRBJ2-1
abundance: -
d_gene: -
CDR3nt: TGTGCCTGGAGTGTATCGGGGAGCGGGCAATACAATGAGCAGTTCTTC
CDR3aa: CAWSVSGSGQYNEQFF

v_gene: TRBV21-1
j_gene: TRBJ2-7
abundance: once
d_gene: -
CDR3nt: TGTGCCAGCAGCACCCGGGGACTAGCGGGAGGCTACGAGCAGTACTTC
CDR3aa: CASSTRGLAGGYEQYF

v_gene: TRBV6-1
j_gene: TRBJ2-7
abundance: -
d_gene: -
CDR3nt: TGTGCCAGCAGGCCGGGACATGGCCCCTACGAGCAGTACTTC
CDR3aa: CASRPGHGPYEQYF

v_gene: TRBV9
j_gene: TRBJ1-2
abundance: -
d_gene: -
CDR3nt: TGTGCCAGCAGCGTAGGAGAAGGTCTAGCGGGGAACTATGGCTACACCTTC
CDR3aa: CASSVGEGLAGNYGYTF

v_gene: TRBV28
j_gene: TRBJ1-1
abundance: -
d_gene: -
CDR3nt: TGTGCCAGCAGTTTAGGGCAGGGGCGGACTGAAGCTTTCTTT
CDR3aa: CASSLGQGRTEAFF

v_gene: TRBV4-3
j_gene: TRBJ1-2
abundance: -
d_gene: -
CDR3nt: TGCGCCAGCAGCCAAGGGACAGTCGCTAACTATGGCTACACCTTC
CDR3aa: CASSQGTVANYGYTF

v_gene: TRBV6-1
j_gene: TRBJ2-2
abundance: -
d_gene: -
CDR3nt: TGTGCCAGCAGTGGAAGGCAGGGTGTCACCGGGGAGCTGTTTTTT
CDR3aa: CASSGRQGVTGELFF

v_gene: TRBV10-3
j_gene: TRBJ1-1
abundance: -
d_gene: -
CDR3nt: TGTGCCATCAGTCCTACCCCCGTGGGAGGGACTGAAGCTTTCTTT
CDR3aa: CAISPTPVGGTEAFF

v_gene: TRBV5-1
j_gene: TRBJ2-2
abundance: -
d_gene: TRBD2
CDR3nt: TGCGCCAGCAGCGTAACTAGCGGGAGGGCCGGAACCGGGGAGCTGTTTTTT
CDR3aa: CASSVTSGRAGTGELFF

v_gene: TRBV29-1
j_gene: TRBJ1-2
abundance: -
d_gene: -
CDR3nt: TGCAGCGGTCAACAAGAGGGTGGCTACACCTTC
CDR3aa: CSGQQEGGYTF

v_gene: TRBV28
j_gene: TRBJ1-6
abundance: -
d_gene: -
CDR3nt: TGTGCCAGCAGCTCCTACTCGCAGGTCCCCCTCCACTTT
CDR3aa: CASSSYSQVPLHF

v_gene: TRBV5-6
j_gene: TRBJ2-7
abundance: -
d_gene: TRBD1
CDR3nt: TGTGCCAGCAGCTATCGAGGGACAGGGAAAAACGAGCAGTACTTC
CDR3aa: CASSYRGTGKNEQYF

v_gene: TRBV7-9
j_gene: TRBJ2-5
abundance: -
d_gene: -
CDR3nt: TGTGCCAGCAGCTTAGCGCGAATGAGACAGCAGCAAGAGACCCAGTACTTC
CDR3aa: CASSLARMRQQQETQYF

v_gene: TRBV29-1
j_gene: TRBJ2-6
abundance: -
d_gene: -
CDR3nt: TGCAGCGCTGGGACGAGTATGGCCAACGTCCTGACTTTC
CDR3aa: CSAGTSMANVLTF

v_gene: TRBV28
j_gene: TRBJ2-6
abundance: -
d_gene: TRBD1
CDR3nt: TGTGCCAGCAGTTTATCGGTCGGGACAGTCTCTGGGGCCAACGTCCTGACTTTC
CDR3aa: CASSLSVGTVSGANVLTF